The entry below describes one TCR beta chain. Its antigen is unidentified. The PCR contained 60 Vbeta and 13 Jbeta primers. Sequencing used immunoSEQ multiplex PCR; TCRdb keeps in-frame clones, though not all of them. The sample shows roughly 99,000 clones, approximately 80% of them seen only once. The data belong to a study of cytomegalovirus exposure and HLA in healthy donors. Study observations and caveats: Presence/absence analysis assumed near-uniform sequencing depth across donors. Later analysis suggested links between common viral pathogens and several top significant clusters. Serostatus for CMV was the only available immune exposure information. Later, an analysis showed that TCR beta chains associated with HLA were more clonally expanded than others that were equally common.

Germline V lookup: CDR1 SGHDT, CDR2 YYEEEE. The CDR3 length is 14 residues. V lost 3 bases and J lost 3, with 11 bases in between. This chain uses TRBV5-6 with TRBJ2-3, with D uncertain. The sequence came from a male donor in good health and CMV-seronegative. Sequencing was done on a sample of PBMCs. DNA of the CDR3: TGTGCCAGCAGCTCTTTGGGCAGAACAGATACGCAGTATTTT. It codes for CASSSLGRTDTQYF.